The clone carrying this T cell receptor (beta chain) was observed many times. The antigen remains unidentified. This entry is derived from a study of T cells in Graves' hyperthyroidism and ophthalmopathy. Whole-study results and caveats: Ophthalmopathy onset followed model prediction by a median approximately 5.9 months.

Diagnoses were established using clinical symptoms, serum thyroxine and TRAb, thyroid ultrasound and orbital computed tomography. Amplified TCR beta CDR3 regions came from RNA transcripts. Initially, a first-round RT-PCR of the TCR CDR3 employed the HTBI primer set. TCRdb re-derived calls from the multiplex PCR reads in MiXCR, one entry per CDR3 protein. The data contain approximately 360,000 distinct CDR3 sequences, 15% to 17% of them singletons. The sample consisted of blood. The sequence came from a woman aged 18-35 years with Graves' hyperthyroidism that later progressed to Graves' ophthalmopathy.

The CDR3 protein is CASSFTGTSGGYNEQFF. DNA for the CDR3: TGTGCCAGCAGTTTTACTGGGACTAGCGGGGGCTACAATGAGCAGTTCTTC. The chain links TRBV12-3 or TRBV12-4 to TRBJ2-1; 14 bases are shared with TRBD2. This CDR3 has 17 residues. The junction had 4 bases not matched to a gene; V was cut back by 3 bases and J by 3 bases.